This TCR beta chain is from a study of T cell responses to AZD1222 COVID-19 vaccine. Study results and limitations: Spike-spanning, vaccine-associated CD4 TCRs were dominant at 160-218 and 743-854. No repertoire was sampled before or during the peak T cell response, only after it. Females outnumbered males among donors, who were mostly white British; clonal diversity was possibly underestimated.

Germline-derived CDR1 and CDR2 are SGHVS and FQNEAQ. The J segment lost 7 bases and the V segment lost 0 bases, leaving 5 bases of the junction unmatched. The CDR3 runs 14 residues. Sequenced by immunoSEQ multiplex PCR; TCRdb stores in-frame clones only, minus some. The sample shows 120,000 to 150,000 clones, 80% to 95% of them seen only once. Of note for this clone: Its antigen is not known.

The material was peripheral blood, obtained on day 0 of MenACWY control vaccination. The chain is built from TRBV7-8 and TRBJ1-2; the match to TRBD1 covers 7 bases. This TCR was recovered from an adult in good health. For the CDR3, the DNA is TGTGCCAGCAGCTTAGCGGACAGGATGGGTGGCTACACCTTC. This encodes CASSLADRMGGYTF.